Listed here are 17 T cell receptor beta chains from one sample, sequenced in a study of shared clonotypes between healthy human individuals. The repertoire was sequenced with immunoSEQ multiplex PCR; TCRdb's copy has only in-frame clones and lacks some. The sample consists of around 1,900,000 clones, around 93% of them appearing once. Terminally differentiated effector memory CD45RA+ cells were left out of the naive CD8 fraction, which was CD45RO-negative and positively selected for CCR7. Sequenced input: naive CD8+ T cells from PBMCs. The receptors derive from a man younger than 30 in good health. Some clones in this sample may be carry-over from other donors' samples.

V and J are TRBV7-8 and TRBJ2-2, with D possibly being TRBD2 (6 bases). The CDR3 runs to 17 residues. Between the trimmed V and J ends, which lost 0 bases and 8 bases, there was a span of 19 bases. CDR1 is SGHVS, CDR2 FQNEAQ, per germline. In DNA form, the CDR3 reads TGTGCCAGCAGCTTAGCGGGGACTTCCTACCAAGTGGGGGAGCTGTTTTTT. Its protein is CASSLAGTSYQVGELFF. The full variable domain, rest sourced from reference TRBV7-8 and TRBJ2-2, is GAGVSQSPRYKVAKRGQDVALRCDPISGHVSLFWYQQALGQGPEFLTYFQNEAQLDKSGLPSDRFFAERPEGSVSTLKIQRTQQEDSAVYLCASSLAGTSYQVGELFFGEGSRLTVL.

The chain links TRBV4-1 to TRBJ2-7; a weak D match, TRBD2 (6 bases). The CDR3 consists of 16 residues. The germline V gene has CDR1 MGHRA and CDR2 YSYEKL. V was clipped by 0 bases and J by 2 bases, with 14 bases between them. CDR3 sequence (DNA): TGCGCCAGCAGCCAAGATTGGGCGGGGACCACCTACGAGCAGTACTTC. Translated, it gives CASSQDWAGTTYEQYF.

The rearrangement links TRBV19 to TRBJ2-7; D is perhaps TRBD1 (5 bases). CDR3 length: 14 amino acids. With 2 bases removed from V and 3 bases from J, the gap between germline ends came to 11 bases. The V gene's germline CDR1 is LNHDA and CDR2 SQIVND (reference sequence). The CDR3 DNA is TGTGCCAGTAGTATACAGGGCTCCTACTACGAGCAGTACTTC. It encodes CASSIQGSYYEQYF.

The chain uses TRBV4-3 and TRBJ2-1, with D possibly matching TRBD2 (5 bases). CDR3 length: 16 residues. V lost 0 bases to trimming and J lost 1 base, with 10 bases between them. Germline loops: CDR1 LGHNA, CDR2 YSLEER. The CDR3 is CASSQDPRASYNEQFF. Here the CDR3 DNA reads TGCGCCAGCAGCCAAGATCCGAGGGCTTCCTACAATGAGCAGTTCTTC.

The chain joins TRBV5-6 to TRBJ2-3; TRBD2 aligns across 13 bases. V shed 4 bases, J shed 4 bases, and the junction held 15 bases outside the gene matches. The CDR3 contains 19 residues. The germline CDR1 and CDR2 sequences are SGHDT and YYEEEE. The DNA for the CDR3 is TGTGCCAGCAGCCTTGGGACTAGCGGGGCCCCTTTGGGCGCAGATACGCAGTATTTT. Translation gives CASSLGTSGAPLGADTQYF.

The genes are TRBV15 and TRBJ2-7, with 13 positions matching TRBD2. V lost 1 base to trimming and J lost 2 bases; unmatched junction nucleotides: 11. The CDR3 runs to 19 residues. Looked up from germline, CDR1 is LNHNV and CDR2 is YYDKDF (reference sequence). CDR3 region: CATSRGDREGLAGAYEQYF. The DNA of the CDR3 is TGTGCCACCAGCAGAGGAGACCGGGAAGGACTAGCGGGGGCCTACGAGCAGTACTTC.

The chain employs TRBV27 and TRBJ2-7, with a tentative D call TRBD1 (6 bases). Deletions cut 4 bases from V and 2 bases from J, with 12 bases between. The CDR3 extends over 14 amino acids. Looked up from germline, CDR1 is MNHEY and CDR2 is SMNVEV (reference sequence). CDR3 residues: CASSSRTETYEQYF. For the CDR3, the DNA is TGTGCCAGCAGTTCCCGGACAGAAACCTACGAGCAGTACTTC.

This clone has more than one count but fewer than ten. V and J are TRBV7-9 and TRBJ2-7; 8 bases map to TRBD2. Germline CDR1 SEHNR, CDR2 FQNEAQ (reference sequence). The CDR3 is 15 residues long. V trimming: 5 bases; J trimming: 0 bases; junction bases outside the gene matches: 6. The CDR3 spells CASSGSGESSYEQYF. The CDR3 DNA reads TGTGCCAGCAGCGGTAGCGGGGAGAGCTCCTACGAGCAGTACTTC.

V gene TRBV28 combines with J gene TRBJ2-2; D possibly uses TRBD1 or TRBD2 (6 bases each). The V end lost 0 bases, the J end lost 3 bases, and 11 bases lay between the germline ends. Germline V gene sequence: CDR1 MDHEN, CDR2 SYDVKM. CDR3 length: 16 amino acids. CDR3 sequence (DNA): TGTGCCAGCAGTTTATGGTTAGGGGGGCACACCGGGGAGCTGTTTTTT. Translation gives CASSLWLGGHTGELFF.

This clone has just one count. V and J are TRBV18 and TRBJ1-1, with no clear D. Germline CDR1 and CDR2: KGHSH and LQKENI. The CDR3 extends over 23 amino acids. V dropped 6 bases and J dropped 2 bases, with 40 bases sitting between them. As DNA, the CDR3 is TGTGCCAGCTCTGTCCCTCACCGGTTTCCAGAAGTAGGAGTCTTAGACCGAAACACTGAAGCTTTCTTT. Translated: CASSVPHRFPEVGVLDRNTEAFF.

The V call is TRBV2, the J call TRBJ2-4; 9 positions match TRBD1. Germline CDR1 SNHLY, CDR2 FYNNEI. The CDR3 has 15 residues. The ends lost 6 bases at V and 6 bases at J; junction bases unmatched: 9. CDR3 DNA sequence: TGTGCCAGCAGATACCCACAGGGGGCGGGAAACATTCAGTACTTC. Protein product: CASRYPQGAGNIQYF.

The genes are TRBV28 and TRBJ2-7, with 14 nucleotides matching TRBD2. Trimming cost V 6 bases and J 8 bases; bases outside gene matches: 6. The CDR3 is 14 amino acids. CDR1 is MDHEN, CDR2 SYDVKM, per germline. The CDR3 reads CASSLGTSGSQQYF. The CDR3 DNA sequence: TGTGCCAGCAGCCTGGGGACTAGCGGGAGCCAGCAGTACTTC. Drawing the rest from reference TRBV28 and TRBJ2-7, the complete variable domain is DVKVTQSSRYLVKRTGEKVFLECVQDMDHENMFWYRQDPGLGLRLIYFSYDVKMKEKGDIPEGYSVSREKKERFSLILESASTNQTSMYLCASSLGTSGSQQYFGPGTRLTVT.

The chain combines TRBV4-1 with TRBJ2-1; possible D gene TRBD2, 5 bases. The germline gives CDR1 MGHRA, CDR2 YSYEKL. The CDR3 extends over 16 amino acids. V lost 1 base and J 0 bases, leaving 10 bases between the germline ends. DNA of the CDR3: TGCGCCAGCAGCCAAGTCACTACTAGCTCCTACAATGAGCAGTTCTTC. Residues: CASSQVTTSSYNEQFF.

The V and J genes are TRBV28 and TRBJ2-6; D may be TRBD1 (6 bases). This CDR3 has 16 residues. Trimming left V 7 bases short and J 4 bases short, with 17 bases between. Germline V lookup: CDR1 MDHEN, CDR2 SYDVKM. DNA of the CDR3: TGTGCCAGCACATCCATGAACAGGGCAGGGGCCAACGTCCTGACTTTC. Its translation: CASTSMNRAGANVLTF. Looking up the rest from reference TRBV28 and TRBJ2-6 gives the full variable domain: DVKVTQSSRYLVKRTGEKVFLECVQDMDHENMFWYRQDPGLGLRLIYFSYDVKMKEKGDIPEGYSVSREKKERFSLILESASTNQTSMYLCASTSMNRAGANVLTFGAGSRLTVL.

The V and J genes are TRBV19 and TRBJ2-5, with 9 bases fitting TRBD2. The trim removed 1 base at V and 2 bases at J, leaving 5 bases unmatched. CDR1 and CDR2 (germline): LNHDA, SQIVND (reference sequence). This CDR3 has 16 amino acids. CDR3 amino acids: CASSIATSGVQETQYF. CDR3 DNA sequence: TGTGCCAGTAGTATAGCGACTAGCGGAGTGCAAGAGACCCAGTACTTC.

This rearrangement joins TRBV27 to TRBJ2-3; D is uncertain. CDR1 MNHEY and CDR2 SMNVEV come from the germline V gene (reference sequence). V was pared by 6 bases and J by 5 bases, with 12 bases between. The CDR3 length is 13 residues. CDR3: CASSEGRGDTQYF. The DNA of the CDR3 is TGTGCCAGCAGCGAAGGGCGAGGAGATACGCAGTATTTT.

A few counts support this clone. Other nucleotide sequences from this sample produce the same CDR3. The chain links TRBV20-1 to TRBJ1-1; the D is unclear. Germline CDR1 DFQATT, CDR2 SNEGSKA (reference sequence). V shed 5 bases and J shed 1 base, with 5 bases lying between them. The CDR3 has 11 residues. For the CDR3, the DNA is TGCAGTGCTGGGGAGAACACTGAAGCTTTCTTT. It is translated as CSAGENTEAFF.